This T cell receptor beta chain comes out of a study of blood T cell repertoires in COVID-19 (dated by TCRdb to between 2020 and 2021). For context, the study as a whole: Samples from collaborators originated in the United States, Italy and Spain and spanned both the acute and convalescent phases of COVID-19. The prospective study material was composed of cDNA or gDNA derived from T cells, B-cell-depleted T cells, or PBMCs. The dataset comprised deeply sampled blood TCRbeta repertoires from subjects exposed to, actively infected with, or recovered from COVID-19. The repertoires were released in a freely available public database intended as a resource for research on the immune response to SARS-CoV-2. Samples were obtained from the ongoing ImmuneRACE study (first 160 participants) and from some 1,200 subjects provided by 6 global collaborators. A de-identified subject ID, COVID-19 status, age in years and sex were almost always included in the sample metadata. Where HLA class I and class II types were available, the types were taken from metadata supplied by the sample provider, not from assay-based typing.

TCRbeta CDR3 regions were amplified from genomic DNA by means of the immunoSEQ Assay, a bias-controlled multiplex PCR. The authors' analysis ran thus. The number of nucleated cells in each sample was estimated by amplification of reference gene primers within the assay. Sequence reads were collapsed and filtered to measure the absolute abundance of every unique TCRbeta CDR3 rearrangement. For each sample, productive Simpson clonality was calculated as the square root of Simpson's diversity index across productive rearrangements. This is the immuneACCESS table as TCRdb keeps it, with only in-frame sequences that have V and J called. A part of the clones is gone; compared with another copy, unresolved V genes explain less than half, and the rest is unexplained. V, J and clone size derive from that table, while D and trimming were established from the DNA sequence. In all, the sample holds tens of thousands of clones, and 85% of those were seen once. The top ten hold over 9.5% of the sample.

Each collaborating institution followed its own protocols to collect whole blood in K2EDTA tubes. For TCRbeta analysis, collaborators shipped samples in one of three forms: frozen whole blood, isolated PBMCs, or DNA extracted from either of those sample types. Of note for this clone: Its antigen remains undetermined. Base qualities are missing; no much larger clone stands one base away.

Findings and caveats that apply to the study as a whole: The amount of clinical and demographic metadata varied by source and participant and was provided uncurated.

Sequencing used peripheral blood. This receptor was obtained from a human donor in a cohort sampled during active COVID-19.

The bases are TGTGCCAGCAGCCAAGTCAGACTAGCGGGAATGTACAATGAGCAGTTCTTC. Its protein product is CASSQVRLAGMYNEQFF. The sequence joins TRBV3-1 (or the pseudogene TRBV3-2) to TRBJ2-1; 11 bases in between match TRBD2. The germline V gene (reference sequence) supplies CDR1 LGHDT and CDR2 YNNKEL. The CDR3, from cysteine to phenylalanine, totals 17 residues. Only the CDR3 region is kept as DNA, spanning 51 bases read in frame from base 1. The germline V end is reduced by 1 base and the J end by 4 bases; junction bases left unmatched: 6.